The present T cell receptor (beta chain) was sequenced within a study of OX40 agonist ivuxolimab in advanced cancers. Regarding the study in general: Ivuxolimab was a fully human IgG2 agonistic monoclonal antibody targeting the costimulatory receptor OX40 (CD134). Partial responses occurred in three dose-escalation patients: two with cutaneous melanoma and one with hepatocellular carcinoma. In the dose-escalation cohort, about four fifths of patients were male, and the mean age was roughly 60 years with a range of roughly 23 to 90. Patients were allowed to have had prior anti-PD-1, anti-PD-L1 or anti-CTLA-4 therapy, and approximately 40% of the dose-escalation patients had previously received checkpoint inhibitors. Intravenous ivuxolimab was administered to patients every 2 weeks at six dose levels: 0.01, 0.1, 0.3, 1.5, 3 and 10 mg/kg. Of the 52 patients in dose escalation, about 19 had hepatocellular carcinoma, some 15 had melanoma, 9 had renal cell carcinoma and 9 had head and neck cancer. The paper reports the monotherapy dose-escalation portion (N = 52 patients) of the phase I ivuxolimab trial. The purpose of peripheral TCRbeta sequencing was to test whether ivuxolimab changed TCR sequence diversity and led to clonal T-cell expansion.

The trial excluded patients who had a history of autoimmune disease or were on systemic immunosuppression. Peripheral blood for TCR sequencing was collected from all dose cohorts at baseline, on cycle 4 day 1, and on cycle 7 day 1. The samples were taken from a phase I, first-in-human, multicenter, open-label dose-escalation trial of ivuxolimab. The trial enrolled adults with locally advanced or metastatic head and neck squamous cell, hepatocellular, melanoma or renal cell carcinoma. Before TCR sequencing, CD4+ T cells and CD8+ T cells from peripheral blood were sorted into separate populations. From a lookup of the germline V gene, CDR1 and CDR2 are SGDLS and YYNGEE. The trim is 0 bases for V and 6 bases for J, with a gap of 14 bases between the germline ends. Including the terminal cysteine and phenylalanine, the CDR3 comprises 15 residues. Only the CDR3 DNA stays, 45 bases, in frame from base 1.

Note on this clone: It has no known antigen specificity. Base qualities are missing; no much larger clone stands one base away.

The study at large found these results: Low levels of normalized T-cell clonal expansion were also shown by some nonresponding patients. Which antigens the clonally expanded peripheral T cells were specific for was not determined. Clonal expansion of both CD4+ and CD8+ blood T cells was observed from baseline to week 6 at doses 0.1 to 3.0 mg/kg. On average, CD8+ T cells showed more expanded clones than CD4+ T cells after ivuxolimab. In the 0.1-3.0 mg/kg groups, partial responders were among the patients with the lowest normalized peripheral clonal expansion, particularly in CD8+ T cells.

Genomic DNA was extracted from sorted cells for sequencing of the TCRbeta CDR3 region. The immunoSEQ Assay was used to sequence the TCRbeta CDR3 regions. In its TCRdb copy, this immuneACCESS table keeps in-frame sequences only and misses some clones. Where compared with another copy, unresolved V genes explain less than half of these, and the others have no known cause. Present in this sample are approximately 11,000 clones, 70% to 90% of which were seen just once. The ten most abundant clones make up roughly 29% of the sample. The TCR originated in an adult with an advanced solid tumor such as melanoma, head and neck, liver or kidney cancer. This receptor chain uses TRBV9 and TRBJ2-3; the D gene is unclear. The sample here was CD4+ or CD8+ T cells sorted from blood, taken in a trial of the OX40 agonist ivuxolimab. The base sequence is TGTGCCAGCAGCGTAGCTGGATCCCCGGACGATACGCAGTATTTT. Its protein reads: CASSVAGSPDDTQYF.